The 21 T cell receptor beta chains listed next were all sequenced from one sample in a study of OX40 agonist ivuxolimab in advanced cancers. Clones were read by immunoSEQ multiplex PCR, and TCRdb kept only the in-frame ones, dropping some. Here the sample spans approximately 73,000 clones, less than 90% being singletons. The sequencing used CD4+ or CD8+ T cells sorted from blood, collected in a trial of the OX40 agonist ivuxolimab. The receptors derive from an adult with an advanced solid tumor such as melanoma, head and neck, liver or kidney cancer.

V gene TRBV10-1 combines with J gene TRBJ1-2; D not certain. Germline V lookup: CDR1 WNHNN, CDR2 SYGVQD (reference sequence). V lost 4 bases and J 8 bases, leaving 14 bases between the germline ends. The CDR3 contains 13 residues. The CDR3 loop reads CASSVSPLQGYTF. The DNA for the CDR3 is TGCGCCAGCAGTGTAAGCCCCCTGCAGGGCTACACCTTC.

The rearrangement uses TRBV6-5 and TRBJ2-5; 11 positions agree with TRBD2. CDR1 MNHEY and CDR2 SVGAGI come from the germline V gene. The CDR3 extends over 15 amino acids. The V and J ends lost 2 bases and 4 bases, in that order; junction bases with no gene match: 3. The CDR3 nucleotides read TGTGCCAGCAGTTACGTAGGACTAGCGGGAGAGACCCAGTACTTC. Encoded protein: CASSYVGLAGETQYF.

The chain joins TRBV20-1 to TRBJ1-2; D remains unclear. The CDR3 sequence is 11 residues long. From germline, CDR1 is DFQATT and CDR2 SNEGSKA (reference sequence). The germline V and J ends were trimmed by 1 base and 12 bases, with 12 bases remaining between them. The CDR3, as DNA: TGCAGTGCTAGAGGCGGACCCTGGGACACCTTC. It is translated as CSARGGPWDTF.

This chain uses TRBV13 with TRBJ1-2; D is possibly TRBD1 (6 bases). The germline CDR1 and CDR2 sequences are PRHDT and FYEKMQ (reference sequence). The ends were cut back, 6 bases at V and 8 bases at J, with 16 bases in the middle. The length of the CDR3 is 13 residues. The CDR3 DNA is TGTGCCAGCAGGAATGCAGGGGTTCAAGGCTACACCTTC. It specifies CASRNAGVQGYTF.

The J gene is TRBJ2-7, the V gene TRBV30, with D perhaps TRBD1 (8 bases). The germline gives CDR1 GTSNPN, CDR2 SVGIG (reference sequence). This CDR3 contains 15 residues. Trimming removed 8 bases from V and 2 bases from J, with 22 bases in between. CDR3 in amino acids: CAGGARRDRPYEQYF. DNA for the CDR3: TGTGCCGGGGGGGCGCGACGGGACAGGCCCTACGAGCAGTACTTC.

The CDR3 bases are TGTGCCAGCAGCTTGGGCGGCCAAGAGACCCAGTACTTC. This translates into CASSLGGQETQYF. V gene TRBV7-3 combines with J gene TRBJ2-5; D unclear. This CDR3 has 13 residues. Germline assignment: CDR1 SGHTA and CDR2 FQGTGA. The V end lost 3 bases, the J end lost 1 base, and 6 bases lay between the germline ends.

The chain recombines TRBV6-6 with TRBJ2-7, with 11 bases identical to TRBD1. J gave up 5 bases and V 1 base, and 4 bases lay outside the gene matches. The CDR3 consists of 15 residues. From germline, CDR1 is MNHNY and CDR2 SVGAGI (reference sequence). CDR3 sequence (DNA): TGTGCCAGCAGTTACTGGGGGACAGGGGGAAACGAGCAGTACTTC. Its protein is CASSYWGTGGNEQYF.

J is TRBJ2-7 and V is TRBV20-1; D is unclear. The ends were cut back, 3 bases at V and 5 bases at J, with 8 bases in the middle. This CDR3 is 11 amino acids long. Germline V CDR1 and CDR2: DFQATT, SNEGSKA (reference sequence). For the CDR3, the DNA is TGCAGTGCTAGTTTTCGGGACGAGCAGTACTTC. Translation gives CSASFRDEQYF.

This clone was observed a handful of times. The genes are TRBV7-6 and TRBJ2-1; possible D gene TRBD2, 5 bases. There are 15 residues in the CDR3. Per the germline V gene, CDR1 is SGHVS and CDR2 is FNYEAQ. Trimming took off 5 bases at V and 7 bases at J, with 18 bases between the two ends. CDR3 residues: CASSTGSRADNEQFF. The CDR3 DNA follows: TGTGCCAGCAGCACCGGGTCGAGGGCTGATAATGAGCAGTTCTTC.

V usage is TRBV11-2 and J usage is TRBJ1-1; possibly TRBD1 for D (6 bases). CDR1 and CDR2 from the germline V gene are SGHAT and FQNNGV. V was trimmed by 5 bases and J by 6 bases, leaving 13 bases between them. The CDR3 is 13 amino acids. This chain's CDR3 is CASSPNGQSEAFF. As DNA, the CDR3 is TGTGCCAGCAGCCCTAACGGACAGTCTGAAGCTTTCTTT.

This clone came up once. The rearrangement uses TRBV18 and TRBJ2-1; 9 bases are a match to TRBD2. The ends lost 2 bases at V and 7 bases at J; junction bases unmatched: 6. The CDR3 contains 15 residues. Germline lookup yields CDR1 KGHSH and CDR2 LQKENI. CDR3 coding DNA: TGTGCCAGCTCACCAGCTGCGGGAGGGCCGAATGAGCAGTTCTTC. Its protein is CASSPAAGGPNEQFF.

The rearrangement links TRBV29-1 to TRBJ1-1; D ambiguous. Germline V gene sequence: CDR1 SQVTM, CDR2 ANQGSEA. The CDR3 loop spans 9 amino acids. The V gene lost 7 bases and the J gene lost 5 bases, with 5 bases spanning the gap. The CDR3 region has the DNA TGCAGCGCCGGGACTGAAGCTTTCTTT. It encodes CSAGTEAFF.

The chain couples TRBV30 to TRBJ2-2; possible D gene TRBD1, 6 bases. Germline V gene sequence: CDR1 GTSNPN, CDR2 SVGIG (reference sequence). This CDR3 contains 12 residues. The V end was cut by 1 base, the J end by 7 bases, with 7 bases between. The CDR3 is CAWSARGGELFF. In DNA, the CDR3 is TGTGCCTGGAGTGCCAGGGGCGGGGAGCTGTTTTTT.

CDR3 sequence reads: CASSRTRGLNEQFF. As DNA, the CDR3 is TGCGCCAGCAGCCGCACCCGGGGGCTCAATGAGCAGTTCTTC. This chain uses TRBV4-1 with TRBJ2-1, with D possibly being TRBD1 or TRBD2 (6 bases each). The germline V gene has CDR1 MGHRA and CDR2 YSYEKL. CDR3 size: 14 residues. V lost 4 bases, J lost 6 bases, and 13 bases lay in between.

This clone was observed a single time. The chain employs TRBV6-6 and TRBJ2-7; a possible D gene is TRBD1 (6 bases). Germline V lookup: CDR1 MNHNY, CDR2 SVGAGI (reference sequence). V gave up 7 bases and J gave up 3 bases, with 22 bases separating them. The CDR3 spans 16 residues. Written as DNA, the CDR3 is TGTGCCAGCACAACCCGACCGAACTACAGGGTCTACGAGCAGTACTTC. The encoded protein is CASTTRPNYRVYEQYF.

The rearrangement links TRBV6-1 to TRBJ2-7, with TRBD2 matching 12 bases. V shed 8 bases, J shed 4 bases, and the junction held 6 bases outside the gene matches. CDR1 MNHNS and CDR2 SASEGT come from the germline V gene. There are 14 residues in the CDR3. CDR3 nucleotides: TGTGCCAGCCGGTCGACTAGCGGGAGTTACGAGCAGTACTTC. Encoded protein: CASRSTSGSYEQYF.

The chain recombines TRBV28 with TRBJ2-6; maybe TRBD1 (6 bases). The CDR3 runs to 20 residues. Germline V lookup: CDR1 MDHEN, CDR2 SYDVKM. Trimming pared 3 bases from V and 3 bases from J, leaving 24 bases between. The CDR3 here is CASSLASTRLRGFGANVLTF. In nucleotides, the CDR3 is TGTGCCAGCAGTTTGGCCTCAACACGCCTCAGGGGCTTTGGGGCCAACGTCCTGACTTTC. The complete variable domain, with remaining parts taken from reference TRBV28 and TRBJ2-6, reads DVKVTQSSRYLVKRTGEKVFLECVQDMDHENMFWYRQDPGLGLRLIYFSYDVKMKEKGDIPEGYSVSREKKERFSLILESASTNQTSMYLCASSLASTRLRGFGANVLTFGAGSRLTVL.

The CDR3 reads CASSLTRTSGVYNEQFF. DNA of the CDR3: TGCGCCAGCAGCCTGACCCGGACTAGCGGGGTATACAATGAGCAGTTCTTC. The V call is TRBV4-1, the J call TRBJ2-1; TRBD2 matches 12 bases. V dropped 4 bases and J dropped 4; count of bases not matched to a gene: 8. The CDR3 sequence is 17 residues long. Per the germline V gene, CDR1 is MGHRA and CDR2 is YSYEKL.

The chain couples TRBV27 to TRBJ1-1; TRBD1 agrees at 7 bases. This CDR3 has 15 residues. Unmatched junction bases numbered 3, after V lost 2 bases and J lost 0 bases. Germline CDR1 MNHEY, CDR2 SMNVEV (reference sequence). The CDR3 region is CASSLRTGLNTEAFF. The DNA of the CDR3 is TGTGCCAGCAGTTTAAGGACAGGTTTGAACACTGAAGCTTTCTTT.

The rearrangement links TRBV7-8 to TRBJ2-6; TRBD1 aligns across 9 bases. The CDR3 sequence is 16 residues long. CDR1 is SGHVS and CDR2 is FQNEAQ in the germline V gene. V was pared by 3 bases and J by 0 bases, with 0 bases of the junction left unmatched. The chain's CDR3 is CASSLTGGSGANVLTF. CDR3 sequence (DNA): TGTGCCAGCAGCTTGACAGGGGGCTCTGGGGCCAACGTCCTGACTTTC.

The chain combines TRBV5-1 with TRBJ2-3; no clear D. The germline V gene encodes CDR1 SGHRS and CDR2 YFSETQ. Trimming removed 0 bases from V and 3 bases from J, with 5 bases in between. The CDR3 is 13 amino acids. The CDR3 loop is CASSLVATDTQYF. The CDR3 DNA reads TGCGCCAGCAGCTTGGTAGCAACAGATACGCAGTATTTT.